These T cell receptor beta chains were read from a single sample in a study of cytomegalovirus exposure and HLA in healthy donors. This table comes from immunoSEQ multiplex PCR, and its TCRdb copy is limited to in-frame clones, with some not included. Of under 100,000 clones listed, about 70% are singletons. The sequencing input was PBMCs. These receptors were taken from a human donor in good health. Both conserved end residues are part of each CDR3. Each record gives: CDR3 length, V gene, clone size, J gene, D gene, CDR3 DNA, CDR3 protein. D genes are given only for firm matches. The size entry is marked missing in some rows and otherwise reads once, few, many or a size class.

15	TRBV19	few	TRBJ1-2	TRBD1	TGTGCCAGTAGTCACCCGGGACAGGGTGTCGGGGGCTACACCTTC	CASSHPGQGVGGYTF
18	TRBV11-2	-	TRBJ2-7	TRBD2	TGTGCCAGCAGCTACGGACTAGCGGGGGGGCCGTTTTCACACGAGCAGCACTTC	CASSYGLAGGPFSHEQHF
13	TRBV4-3	-	TRBJ1-1	TRBD1	TGCGCCAGCAGCCGGGACAGAAACACTGAAGCTTTCTTT	CASSRDRNTEAFF
15	TRBV29-1	-	TRBJ2-4	-	TGCAGCGTTGTGGGGTCCGGGGGAGCCAAAAACATTCAGTACTTC	CSVVGSGGAKNIQYF
13	TRBV30	-	TRBJ1-5	TRBD1	TGTGCCTGGAGACAGGGGGCCAATCAGCCCCAGCATTTT	CAWRQGANQPQHF
12	TRBV5-6	-	TRBJ2-1	-	TGTGCCAGCAGTAGTAGCGTCTATGAGCAGTTCTTC	CASSSSVYEQFF
15	TRBV18	-	TRBJ2-7	TRBD1	TGTGCCAGCTCGCGAGAGGGACAGACTACCTACGAGCAGTACTTC	CASSREGQTTYEQYF
12	TRBV7-2	-	TRBJ1-2	-	TGTGCCAGCAGTGCGGCCAACTATGGCTACACCTTC	CASSAANYGYTF
15	TRBV2	-	TRBJ1-6	TRBD1	TGTGCCAGCAGTCCCCGGAGACAGGGGTATTCACCCCTCCACTTT	CASSPRRQGYSPLHF
14	TRBV9	once	TRBJ1-2	-	TGTGCCAGCAGCGTTTTCGGGGGAAGTAATGGCTACACCTTC	CASSVFGGSNGYTF
14	TRBV25-1	-	TRBJ1-4	-	TGTGCCAGCAGCACCGCGACAGCTAATGAAAAACTGTTTTTT	CASSTATANEKLFF
14	TRBV28	-	TRBJ1-5	-	TGTGCCAGCAGTTTAGGACAGCTCAATCAGCCCCAGCATTTT	CASSLGQLNQPQHF
14	TRBV9	-	TRBJ2-2	-	TGTGCCAGCAGCTCCCGGGACTTCACCGGGGAGCTGTTTTTT	CASSSRDFTGELFF
13	TRBV7-6	-	TRBJ1-1	-	TGTGCCAGCAGCTTAGGACAGAACACTGAAGCTTTCTTT	CASSLGQNTEAFF
17	TRBV19	-	TRBJ1-5	TRBD1	TGTGCCAGTAGTCCCCCCCGCGGACAGGTTCGACATCAGCCCCAGCATTTT	CASSPPRGQVRHQPQHF
15	TRBV7-9	-	TRBJ1-1	-	TGTGCCAGCAGCTTACCAGGGTCGGTCAACACTGAAGCTTTCTTT	CASSLPGSVNTEAFF
16	TRBV6-5	once	TRBJ2-6	-	TGTGCCAGCAGTTTCTCTCAGGGGCCCGGGGCCAACGTCCTGACTTTC	CASSFSQGPGANVLTF
15	TRBV7-2	few	TRBJ2-1	TRBD1	TGTGCCAGCAGCTTGACGACAGGGCCCTCGAGTGGGCAGTTCTTC	CASSLTTGPSSGQFF